This T cell receptor (beta chain) stems from a study of blood T cells in healthy people across ages. Study-level results: The diversity estimates, figures obtained from one million T cells, were considered underestimates. Relative to aged donors, long-lived donors carried more naive CD4+ cells and displayed higher diversity.

The authors ran a second PCR of 7 to 11 cycles using a sample-barcoded 5' primer and a J-beta primer mix. TCRdb reanalysed the 5' RACE reads using MiXCR and keeps one entry per CDR3 protein. The sample records approximately 690,000 distinct CDR3 sequences, under 65% being singletons. A word on this clonotype: Its specificity is not known.

This CDR3 contains 14 residues. The V gene end was trimmed by 3 bases and the J gene end by 5 bases; junction bases not matched to a gene: 3. Germline lookup yields CDR1 LGHNA and CDR2 YNFKEQ. Healthy Caucasian individuals from Russia aged about 6 to 90 were enrolled as donors. Every sample had a minimum of 6.5 million PBMCs isolated. The TCR comes from a man aged 55 to 69 in good health. The sequenced sample consisted of blood. V usage is TRBV4-2 and J usage is TRBJ2-3; 9 bases map to TRBD1. CDR3: CASSHGQGIDTQYF. CDR3 DNA sequence: TGTGCCAGCAGCCACGGACAGGGGATAGATACGCAGTATTTT.